This TCR beta chain was recovered during a study of blood T cell repertoires in COVID-19. Background on the study: Some COVID-19 samples were acute and others convalescent; all came from the United States, Italy and Spain. Sources were T cells, B-cell-depleted T cells, or PBMCs; the material itself was cDNA or gDNA.

In this sample, this clone turned up many times. As originally analysed: Estimated nucleated cell counts came from reference gene primer amplification. Only in-frame clones appear in the TCRdb table, and some are missing; sequencing was by immunoSEQ multiplex PCR. The V and J calls and clone size are taken from that table; D and trimming were inferred from the DNA. The sample holds approximately 62,000 clones, 80% to 90% seen once. Germline-derived CDR1 and CDR2 are MGHRA and YSYEKL. The CDR3 length is 16 residues. The V gene end was trimmed by 0 bases and the J gene end by 5 bases; junction bases not matched to a gene: 8.

This sequence was found in a human donor with active COVID-19. The donor label of this sample is uncertain. The sequencing input was peripheral blood. This sequence joins TRBV4-1 and TRBJ2-7; 9 bases align to TRBD1. The DNA for the CDR3 is TGCGCCAGCAGCCAAGAGAGGAGGGACAGGGTGAACGAGCAGTACTTC. This translates into CASSQERRDRVNEQYF.